This entry features one TCR beta chain sequence. Generated by immunoSEQ multiplex PCR, the TCRdb table keeps only in-frame clones and is missing some. The sample gives 200,000 to 250,000 clones, 80% to 90% of which show up once; under 15% is in the top ten. This specimen comes from a study of blood T cell repertoires in COVID-19. CDR1 is SGHNT and CDR2 is YENEEA in the germline V gene. The length of the CDR3 is 13 residues. Trimming left V 5 bases short and J 4 bases short, with 11 bases between. The sequence was collected from a woman between 50 and 59 years old with acute COVID-19. The chain has TRBV11-3 and TRBJ1-1, with a weak D call TRBD1 (5 bases). The sequenced material came from PBMCs or T cells enriched from blood (not recorded which). CDR3 amino acids: CASSMFGGTEAFF. As DNA, the CDR3 is TGTGCCAGCAGCATGTTCGGGGGCACTGAAGCTTTCTTT.